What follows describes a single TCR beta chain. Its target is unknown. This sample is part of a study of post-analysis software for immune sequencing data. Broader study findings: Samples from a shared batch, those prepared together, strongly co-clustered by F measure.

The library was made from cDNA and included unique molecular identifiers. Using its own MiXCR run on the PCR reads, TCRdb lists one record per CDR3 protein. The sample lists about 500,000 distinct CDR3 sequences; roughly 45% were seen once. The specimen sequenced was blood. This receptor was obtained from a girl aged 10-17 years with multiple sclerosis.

In DNA form, the CDR3 reads TGTGCCAGCAGCCCACTAGCGGGGACAACCTACGAGCAGTACTTC. This gives the protein CASSPLAGTTYEQYF. The chain has TRBV7-2 and TRBJ2-5, with TRBD2 matching 10 bases. Judging by the DNA end, TRBJ2-7 fits better; the J call may be wrong. CDR1 and CDR2 from the germline V gene are SGHTA and FQGNSA. The CDR3 sequence is 15 residues long.